Below are 28 T cell receptor beta chains sequenced from a single sample in a study of cytomegalovirus exposure and HLA in healthy donors. Assay: immunoSEQ multiplex PCR; the TCRdb copy retains only in-frame clones and omits some. The sample records roughly 260,000 clones, approximately 90% being singletons. The sample was PBMCs. These receptors all come from a man between 18 and 35 years old in good health and CMV-seronegative.

This chain joins TRBV10-1 and TRBJ2-1; 12 bases align to TRBD1. The CDR3 contains 16 residues. With 3 bases clipped from V and 5 bases from J, the junction kept 5 bases outside the gene matches. Germline CDR1 is WNHNN and CDR2 is SYGVQD (reference sequence). This chain's CDR3 is CASSDPGDRGHNEQFF. The CDR3 DNA is TGCGCCAGCAGTGACCCAGGGGACAGGGGGCACAATGAGCAGTTCTTC.

This clone was counted a few times. The CDR3 loop reads CASSLASVYGYTF. CDR3 sequence (DNA): TGCGCCAGCAGCTTGGCGTCAGTGTATGGCTACACCTTC. This chain joins TRBV5-1 and TRBJ1-2; unclear D gene. V lost 0 bases and J lost 5, with 8 bases in between. The CDR3 has 13 amino acids. CDR1 and CDR2 (germline): SGHRS, YFSETQ.

The chain is built from TRBV28 and TRBJ2-2, with a tentative D call TRBD2 (6 bases). The CDR3 covers 11 residues. Germline V gene data show CDR1 as MDHEN and CDR2 as SYDVKM. Written as DNA, the CDR3 is TGTGGCGTGGGGGGATTCGGGGAGCTGTTTTTT. It translates to CGVGGFGELFF. Full variable domain (missing parts from reference TRBV28 and TRBJ2-2): DVKVTQSSRYLVKRTGEKVFLECVQDMDHENMFWYRQDPGLGLRLIYFSYDVKMKEKGDIPEGYSVSREKKERFSLILESASTNQTSMYLCGVGGFGELFFGEGSRLTVL.

The chain uses TRBV25-1 and TRBJ2-1; a weak D match, TRBD2 (6 bases). Germline V gene sequence: CDR1 MGHDK, CDR2 SYGVNS. V lost 6 bases to trimming and J lost 5 bases, with 11 bases between them. The CDR3 sequence is 13 residues long. CDR3 sequence reads: CASSSIADNEQFF. Written as DNA, the CDR3 is TGTGCCAGCAGCTCCATAGCGGACAATGAGCAGTTCTTC. Complete variable domain (other parts from reference TRBV25-1 and TRBJ2-1): EADIYQTPRYLVIGTGKKITLECSQTMGHDKMYWYQQDPGMELHLIHYSYGVNSTEKGDLSSESTVSRIRTEHFPLTLESARPSHTSQYLCASSSIADNEQFFGPGTRLTVL.

The gene calls are TRBV5-6 and TRBJ1-1; TRBD1 is a possible D gene (6 bases). This CDR3 contains 15 residues. Trimming cost V 4 bases and J 4 bases, with 17 bases left between them. Germline CDR1 is SGHDT and CDR2 is YYEEEE. Here the CDR3 DNA reads TGTGCCAGCAGCCTACAACAGGGATGGGGCACTGAAGCTTTCTTT. Translated: CASSLQQGWGTEAFF. The full variable domain, its missing parts supplied by reference TRBV5-6 and TRBJ1-1, is DAGVTQSPTHLIKTRGQQVTLRCSPKSGHDTVSWYQQALGQGPQFIFQYYEEEERQRGNFPDRFSGHQFPNYSSELNVNALLLGDSALYLCASSLQQGWGTEAFFGQGTRLTVV.

This chain joins TRBV5-4 and TRBJ2-7; 12 nucleotides match TRBD2. The CDR3 sequence is 16 residues long. Per the germline V gene, CDR1 is SGHNT and CDR2 is YYREEE (reference sequence). J was trimmed by 4 bases and V by 4 bases; bases with no gene match: 9. The CDR3 coding sequence is TGTGCCAGCAGCGGGAGACTAGCGGGGGTCTCTTACGAGCAGTACTTC. This translates into CASSGRLAGVSYEQYF.

The gene calls are TRBV18 and TRBJ2-7; D remains ambiguous. V lost 4 bases and J 2 bases, leaving 9 bases between the germline ends. Looked up from germline, CDR1 is KGHSH and CDR2 is LQKENI. This CDR3 is built from 13 residues. The CDR3 coding sequence is TGTGCCAGCTCACGGAGAAACCCCTACGAGCAGTACTTC. Protein sequence: CASSRRNPYEQYF. The full variable domain, its missing parts supplied by reference TRBV18 and TRBJ2-7, is NAGVMQNPRHLVRRRGQEARLRCSPMKGHSHVYWYRQLPEEGLKFMVYLQKENIIDESGMPKERFSAEFPKEGPSILRIQQVVRGDSAAYFCASSRRNPYEQYFGPGTRLTVT.

The J gene is TRBJ1-3, the V gene TRBV19; D perhaps matches TRBD1 (6 bases). The V end was cut by 4 bases, the J end by 4 bases, with 11 bases between. This CDR3 is built from 14 residues. The germline gives CDR1 LNHDA, CDR2 SQIVND (reference sequence). The CDR3 nucleotides are TGTGCCAGTAGTACCACAGGGCAAGGAAACACCATATATTTT. This sequence encodes CASSTTGQGNTIYF.

J is TRBJ1-3 and V is TRBV28, with unresolved D. The ends were cut back, 4 bases at V and 8 bases at J, with 15 bases in the middle. CDR3 length: 14 residues. CDR1 is MDHEN, CDR2 SYDVKM, per germline. The CDR3 DNA reads TGTGCCAGCAGTTACTTCTATTCGCGGGACACCATATATTTT. Its protein product is CASSYFYSRDTIYF. The full variable domain, rest sourced from reference TRBV28 and TRBJ1-3, is DVKVTQSSRYLVKRTGEKVFLECVQDMDHENMFWYRQDPGLGLRLIYFSYDVKMKEKGDIPEGYSVSREKKERFSLILESASTNQTSMYLCASSYFYSRDTIYFGEGSWLTVV.

The rearrangement uses TRBV5-1 and TRBJ2-1; TRBD2 is a possible D gene (6 bases). The CDR3 consists of 15 residues. Germline CDR1 is SGHRS and CDR2 is YFSETQ. V lost 7 bases, J lost 10 bases, and 24 bases lay in between. The CDR3, as DNA: TGCGCCAGCCAGGCGGAGAGCGGGTTTTCTTCCGAGCAGTTCTTC. Its translation: CASQAESGFSSEQFF.

The chain carries TRBV19 and TRBJ2-3; D possibly corresponds to TRBD2 (5 bases). Trimming cost V 6 bases and J 2 bases, with 12 bases left between them. The CDR3 is 14 residues long. Per germline, CDR1 LNHDA and CDR2 SQIVND (reference sequence). The CDR3 protein is CASRRTGNTDTQYF. The CDR3 region has the DNA TGTGCCAGTAGGCGGACGGGGAACACAGATACGCAGTATTTT.

The V and J genes are TRBV25-1 and TRBJ2-5; D possibly corresponds to TRBD2 (6 bases). The CDR3 loop spans 13 amino acids. V lost 1 base, J lost 4 bases, and 7 bases lay in between. Looked up from germline, CDR1 is MGHDK and CDR2 is SYGVNS. CDR3 sequence (DNA): TGTGCCAGCAGTGAATGGAGGGGAGAGACCCAGTACTTC. Translating it yields CASSEWRGETQYF.

The rearrangement links TRBV4-1 to TRBJ1-3; D is ambiguous. Trimming took 0 bases from V and 4 from J, leaving 10 bases between them. Per germline, CDR1 MGHRA and CDR2 YSYEKL. The CDR3 runs 15 residues. The chain's CDR3 is CASSQEPGSGNTIYF. The CDR3 nucleotides are TGCGCCAGCAGCCAAGAGCCGGGTTCGGGAAACACCATATATTTT.

The table lists this clone with a count of one. This chain connects TRBV27 to TRBJ2-1; TRBD2 matches at 7 bases. The CDR3 totals 14 residues. V was pared by 4 bases and J by 10 bases, with 10 bases of the junction left unmatched. Germline CDR1 MNHEY, CDR2 SMNVEV (reference sequence). CDR3 nucleotide sequence: TGTGCCAGCAGTTCGGGAGGACCGGCAGGGGAGCAGTTCTTC. It specifies CASSSGGPAGEQFF.

The CDR3 coding sequence is TGTGCCACCGGAGGGACCTCATCACCCCTCCACTTT. It encodes CATGGTSSPLHF. This chain joins TRBV10-3 and TRBJ1-6; the D gene is possibly TRBD1 (5 bases). Germline V lookup: CDR1 ENHRY, CDR2 SYGVKD. This CDR3 contains 12 residues. Trimming removed 10 bases from V and 10 bases from J, with 14 bases in between.

This chain uses TRBV2 with TRBJ1-2, with D unresolved. Germline assignment: CDR1 SNHLY and CDR2 FYNNEI. The CDR3 is made up of 13 amino acids. V lost 2 bases to trimming and J lost 7 bases, with 11 bases between them. The CDR3 nucleotides are TGTGCCAGCAGTGAATTATTTCTGGCTGGCTACACCTTC. Encoded protein: CASSELFLAGYTF.

In its sample, this clone was seen once. The rearrangement links TRBV27 to TRBJ2-7, with D possibly matching TRBD1 (6 bases). This CDR3 comprises 12 residues. Between the trimmed V and J ends, which lost 4 bases and 5 bases, there was a span of 9 bases. Germline V gene sequence: CDR1 MNHEY, CDR2 SMNVEV (reference sequence). The CDR3 bases are TGTGCCAGCAGTTCGACAGGAAACGAGCAGTACTTC. It encodes CASSSTGNEQYF.

This clone was seen a handful of times. The chain has TRBV29-1 and TRBJ1-2; D unresolved. The CDR3 has 11 amino acids. Germline values: CDR1 SQVTM, CDR2 ANQGSEA. The V gene lost 3 bases and the J gene lost 8 bases, with 10 bases spanning the gap. The CDR3 loop is CSVDRTQGYTF. CDR3 nucleotide sequence: TGCAGCGTTGACAGGACTCAGGGCTACACCTTC.

The chain combines TRBV10-2 with TRBJ1-5; 7 bases map to TRBD1. In germline, CDR1 is WSHSY, CDR2 SAAADI. The CDR3 covers 15 residues. After removal of 2 bases from V and 3 bases from J, the junction contained 4 bases not matched to a gene. The CDR3 nucleotides are TGCGCCAGCAGTGAGCCGGGACAGTACAATCAGCCCCAGCATTTT. Translation: CASSEPGQYNQPQHF.

This clone was counted only a few times. The chain links TRBV27 to TRBJ1-6; D is ambiguous. The CDR3 length is 14 residues. CDR1 and CDR2 from the germline V gene are MNHEY and SMNVEV (reference sequence). V lost 3 bases and J 15 bases, leaving 18 bases between the germline ends. CDR3 coding DNA: TGTGCCAGCAGTTTTGGAGTGGGGAGCCTGCACCTCCACTTT. Protein: CASSFGVGSLHLHF.

The chain links TRBV28 to TRBJ1-1, with TRBD1 matching 9 bases. This CDR3 region has 13 residues. V gave up 6 bases and J gave up 4 bases; unmatched junction bases: 3. CDR1 and CDR2 from the germline V gene are MDHEN and SYDVKM. Written as DNA, the CDR3 is TGTGCCAGCAGGTCACAGGGGGCCACTGAAGCTTTCTTT. Amino acid sequence: CASRSQGATEAFF.

The V call is TRBV12-1, the J call TRBJ2-7; the D call of TRBD1 is as the table states it, not checked on the DNA. TRBV12-1 is a known pseudogene. The CDR3 has 15 amino acids. CDR3 loop: CASSFQVSYPYEQYF. CDR3 DNA sequence: TGTGCCAGCAGCTTCCAGGTGAGTTACCCTTACGAGCAGTACTTC.

The chain joins TRBV9 to TRBJ1-1; D is perhaps TRBD1 (5 bases). Deletions cut 0 bases from V and 6 bases from J, with 18 bases between. The length of the CDR3 is 16 residues. CDR1 and CDR2 (germline): SGDLS, YYNGEE. The CDR3 loop is CASSVGLGGAGAEAFF. The CDR3 DNA reads as TGTGCCAGCAGCGTAGGTTTAGGAGGGGCCGGCGCTGAAGCTTTCTTT. Using reference TRBV9 and TRBJ1-1 for the parts outside the CDR3, the full variable domain is DSGVTQTPKHLITATGQRVTLRCSPRSGDLSVYWYQQSLDQGLQFLIQYYNGEERAKGNILERFSAQQFPDLHSELNLSSLELGDSALYFCASSVGLGGAGAEAFFGQGTRLTVV.

This rearrangement joins TRBV7-9 to TRBJ2-2, with 7 nucleotides matching TRBD2. The CDR3 extends over 13 amino acids. Germline CDR1 and CDR2: SEHNR and FQNEAQ (reference sequence). The J segment lost 7 bases and the V segment lost 8 bases, leaving 7 bases of the junction unmatched. The DNA for the CDR3 is TGTGCCAGCCCAGCGGGGAAGGGCGGGGAGCTGTTTTTT. Encoded protein: CASPAGKGGELFF.

The chain combines TRBV10-3 with TRBJ1-5; 7 bases match TRBD1. Trimming at V came to 0 bases and at J to 2 bases, leaving 7 bases not matched to a gene. The germline V gene has CDR1 ENHRY and CDR2 SYGVKD. CDR3 length: 17 residues. Written as DNA, the CDR3 is TGTGCCATCAGTGAGTCCGGGAGGGGGCGAGGCAATCAGCCCCAGCATTTT. Translated: CAISESGRGRGNQPQHF.

At least ten counts were recorded for this clone. The V gene is TRBV7-2, the J gene TRBJ1-5; D gene uncertain. Germline values: CDR1 SGHTA, CDR2 FQGNSA. The germline V and J ends were trimmed by 1 base and 6 bases, with 10 bases remaining between them. The length of the CDR3 is 14 residues. CDR3 loop: CASSLEASGQPQHF. The CDR3 region has the DNA TGTGCCAGCAGCTTAGAAGCATCGGGTCAGCCCCAGCATTTT.

This rearrangement joins TRBV29-1 to TRBJ2-3; TRBD2 agrees at 16 bases. Trimming cost V 7 bases and J 6 bases; bases outside gene matches: 13. The germline gives CDR1 SQVTM, CDR2 ANQGSEA. CDR3 length equals 17 residues. The CDR3 DNA reads TGCAGCGCTCCGGGACTAGCGGGGGGGTTTTCATTGGATACGCAGTATTTT. This translates into CSAPGLAGGFSLDTQYF.

The V and J genes are TRBV29-1 and TRBJ2-2; tentative D call: TRBD2 (6 bases). CDR1 is SQVTM and CDR2 is ANQGSEA in the germline V gene. The V end lost 3 bases, the J end lost 1 base, and 6 bases lay between the germline ends. The CDR3 totals 13 residues. This CDR3 reads CSVEEGNTGELFF. The DNA for the CDR3 is TGCAGCGTTGAGGAGGGGAACACCGGGGAGCTGTTTTTT.